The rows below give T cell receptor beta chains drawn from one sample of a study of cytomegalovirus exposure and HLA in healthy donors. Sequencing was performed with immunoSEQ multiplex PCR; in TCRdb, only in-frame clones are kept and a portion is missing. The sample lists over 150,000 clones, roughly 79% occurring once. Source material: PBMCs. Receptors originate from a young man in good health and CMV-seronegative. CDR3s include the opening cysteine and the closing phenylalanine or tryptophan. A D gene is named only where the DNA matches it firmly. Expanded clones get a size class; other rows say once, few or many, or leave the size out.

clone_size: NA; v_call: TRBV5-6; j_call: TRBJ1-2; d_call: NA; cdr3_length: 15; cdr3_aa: CASSLGSGRAVGYTF; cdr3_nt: TGTGCCAGCAGCTTGGGGTCTGGCAGGGCGGTCGGCTACACCTTC
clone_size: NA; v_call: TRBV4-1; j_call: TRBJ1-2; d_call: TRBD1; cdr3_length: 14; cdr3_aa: CASSQPTGAGGYTF; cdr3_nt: TGCGCCAGCAGCCAACCTACAGGGGCGGGTGGCTACACCTTC
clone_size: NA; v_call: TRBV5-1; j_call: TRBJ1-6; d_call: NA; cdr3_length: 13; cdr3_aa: CASSISGRSPLHF; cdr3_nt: TGCGCCAGCAGCATCTCAGGGCGGTCACCCCTCCACTTT
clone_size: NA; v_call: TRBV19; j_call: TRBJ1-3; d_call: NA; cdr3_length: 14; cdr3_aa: CASSHRESGNTIYF; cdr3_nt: TGTGCCAGTTCTCACAGGGAATCGGGAAACACCATATATTTT
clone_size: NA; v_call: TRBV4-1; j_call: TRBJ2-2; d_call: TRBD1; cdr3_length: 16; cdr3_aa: CASSRVQGAETGELFF; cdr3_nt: TGCGCCAGCAGCAGAGTTCAGGGGGCGGAAACCGGGGAGCTGTTTTTT
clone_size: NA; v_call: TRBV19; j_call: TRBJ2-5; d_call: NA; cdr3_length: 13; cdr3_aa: CASSTRAGSDEYF; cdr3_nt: TGTGCCAGTAGTACCCGAGCGGGCTCTGACGAGTACTTC
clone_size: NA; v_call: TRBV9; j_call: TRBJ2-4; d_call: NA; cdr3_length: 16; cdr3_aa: CASSASGALAKNIQYF; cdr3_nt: TGTGCCAGCAGCGCATCAGGGGCCTTAGCCAAAAACATTCAGTACTTC
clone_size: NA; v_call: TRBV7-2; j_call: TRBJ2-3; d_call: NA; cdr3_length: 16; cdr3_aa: CASSLWGEASRDTQYF; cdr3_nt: TGTGCCAGCAGCTTATGGGGGGAGGCTTCTCGGGATACGCAGTATTTT
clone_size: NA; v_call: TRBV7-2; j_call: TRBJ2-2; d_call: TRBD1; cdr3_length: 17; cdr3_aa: CASSPGGGTGPAGELFF; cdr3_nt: TGTGCCAGCAGCCCCGGCGGAGGGACAGGGCCGGCCGGGGAGCTGTTTTTT
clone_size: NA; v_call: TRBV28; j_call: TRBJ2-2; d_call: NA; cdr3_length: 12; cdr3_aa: CASSFYTGELFF; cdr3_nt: TGTGCCAGCAGTTTCTACACCGGGGAGCTGTTTTTT
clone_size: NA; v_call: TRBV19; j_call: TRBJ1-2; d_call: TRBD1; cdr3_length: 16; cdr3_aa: CASTPLSGTGNYGYTF; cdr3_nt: TGTGCCAGTACCCCTCTGTCCGGGACAGGGAACTATGGCTACACCTTC
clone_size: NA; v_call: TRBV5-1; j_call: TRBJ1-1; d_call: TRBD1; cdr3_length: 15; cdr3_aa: CASSPGTGMVTEAFF; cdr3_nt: TGCGCCAGCAGTCCCGGGACAGGGATGGTCACTGAAGCTTTCTTT
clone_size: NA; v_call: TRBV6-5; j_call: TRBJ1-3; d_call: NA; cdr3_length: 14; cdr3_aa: CASSYRDSGNTIYF; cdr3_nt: TGTGCCAGCAGTTATCGGGACTCTGGAAACACCATATATTTT
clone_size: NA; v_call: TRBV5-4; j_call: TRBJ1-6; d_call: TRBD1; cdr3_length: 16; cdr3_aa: CASSLAGQGFNSPLHF; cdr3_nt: TGTGCCAGCAGCTTGGCGGGACAGGGCTTTAATTCACCCCTCCACTTT
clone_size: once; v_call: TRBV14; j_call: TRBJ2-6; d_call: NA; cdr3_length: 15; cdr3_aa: CASSHTGPRANGLTF; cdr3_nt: TGTGCCAGCAGCCACACAGGGCCCAGGGCCAACGGCCTGACTTTC
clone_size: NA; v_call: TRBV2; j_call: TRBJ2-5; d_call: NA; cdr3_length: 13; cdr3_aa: CASNILSQETQYF; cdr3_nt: TGTGCCAGTAACATCCTCTCACAAGAGACCCAGTACTTC
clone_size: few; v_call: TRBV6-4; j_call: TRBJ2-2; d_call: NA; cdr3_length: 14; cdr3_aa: CASSDGLDTGELFF; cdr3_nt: TGTGCCAGCAGTGACGGACTGGACACCGGGGAGCTGTTTTTT
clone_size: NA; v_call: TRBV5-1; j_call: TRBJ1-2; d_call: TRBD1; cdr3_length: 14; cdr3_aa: CASSPTGANYGYTF; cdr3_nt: TGCGCCAGCAGCCCCACAGGGGCTAACTATGGCTACACCTTC